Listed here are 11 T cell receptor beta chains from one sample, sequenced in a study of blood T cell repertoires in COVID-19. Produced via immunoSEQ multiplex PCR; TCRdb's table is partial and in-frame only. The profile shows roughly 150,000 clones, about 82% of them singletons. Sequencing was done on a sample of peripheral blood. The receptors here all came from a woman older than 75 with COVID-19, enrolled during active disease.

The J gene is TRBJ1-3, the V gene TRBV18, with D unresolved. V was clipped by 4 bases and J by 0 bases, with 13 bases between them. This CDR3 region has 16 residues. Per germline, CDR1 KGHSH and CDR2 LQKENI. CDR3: CASSRAELSSGNTIYF. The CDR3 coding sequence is TGTGCCAGCTCACGAGCTGAACTATCCTCTGGAAACACCATATATTTT. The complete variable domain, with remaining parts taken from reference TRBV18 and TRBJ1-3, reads NAGVMQNPRHLVRRRGQEARLRCSPMKGHSHVYWYRQLPEEGLKFMVYLQKENIIDESGMPKERFSAEFPKEGPSILRIQQVVRGDSAAYFCASSRAELSSGNTIYFGEGSWLTVV.

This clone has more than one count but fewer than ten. Here the CDR3 DNA reads TGCGCCAGCACCATGGGAAGCGGGGGGTCCTATAATTCACCCCTCCACTTT. This encodes CASTMGSGGSYNSPLHF. The rearrangement uses TRBV5-1 and TRBJ1-6; possible D gene TRBD1, 5 bases. Trimming took off 6 bases at V and 1 base at J, with 17 bases between the two ends. In germline, CDR1 is SGHRS, CDR2 YFSETQ. CDR3 length equals 17 residues.

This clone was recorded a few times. The DNA for the CDR3 is TGTGCCAGCAGTGCCTCCGGGACAGGGTTGGGGGCCAACGTCCTGACTTTC. Protein sequence: CASSASGTGLGANVLTF. The chain employs TRBV28 and TRBJ2-6, with 9 bases that match TRBD1. J lost 4 bases, V lost 5 bases, and 9 bases had no gene match. Germline values: CDR1 MDHEN, CDR2 SYDVKM. The CDR3 length is 17 residues.

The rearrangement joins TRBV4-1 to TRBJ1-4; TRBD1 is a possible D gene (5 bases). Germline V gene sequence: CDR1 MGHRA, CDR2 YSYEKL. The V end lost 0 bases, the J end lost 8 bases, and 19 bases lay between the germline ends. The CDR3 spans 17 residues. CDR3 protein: CASSQDKGRASREKLFF. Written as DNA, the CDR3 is TGCGCCAGCAGCCAAGATAAGGGCAGGGCCTCGAGGGAAAAACTGTTTTTT.

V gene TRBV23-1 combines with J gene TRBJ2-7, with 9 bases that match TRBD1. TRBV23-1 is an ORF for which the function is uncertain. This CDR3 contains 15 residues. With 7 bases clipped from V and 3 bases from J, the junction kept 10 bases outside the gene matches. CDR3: CASTLRDRAHYEQYF. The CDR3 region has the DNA TGCGCCAGCACCCTCCGGGACAGGGCACACTACGAGCAGTACTTC.

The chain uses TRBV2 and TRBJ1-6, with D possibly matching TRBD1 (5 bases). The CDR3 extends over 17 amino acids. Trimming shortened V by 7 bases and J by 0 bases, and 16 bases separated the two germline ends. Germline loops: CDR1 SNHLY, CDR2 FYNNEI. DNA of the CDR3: TGTGCCAGCAACGGGGGACCAGAAAGCTCCTATAATTCACCCCTCCACTTT. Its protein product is CASNGGPESSYNSPLHF. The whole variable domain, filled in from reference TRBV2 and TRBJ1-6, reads EPEVTQTPSHQVTQMGQEVILRCVPISNHLYFYWYRQILGQKVEFLVSFYNNEISEKSEIFDDQFSVERPDGSNFTLKIRSTKLEDSAMYFCASNGGPESSYNSPLHFGNGTRLTVT.

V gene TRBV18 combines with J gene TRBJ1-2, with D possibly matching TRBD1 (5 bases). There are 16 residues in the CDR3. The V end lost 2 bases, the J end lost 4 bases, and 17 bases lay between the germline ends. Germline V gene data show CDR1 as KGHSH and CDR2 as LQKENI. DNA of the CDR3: TGTGCCAGCTCACCAAGCAGTGGGACGGGGGGCTATGGCTACACCTTC. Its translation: CASSPSSGTGGYGYTF. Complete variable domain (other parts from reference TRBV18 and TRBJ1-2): NAGVMQNPRHLVRRRGQEARLRCSPMKGHSHVYWYRQLPEEGLKFMVYLQKENIIDESGMPKERFSAEFPKEGPSILRIQQVVRGDSAAYFCASSPSSGTGGYGYTFGSGTRLTVV.

The CDR3 is CASGPGTGVYEQYF. The DNA of the CDR3 is TGTGCCAGCGGCCCCGGGACAGGGGTATACGAGCAGTACTTC. V gene TRBV28 combines with J gene TRBJ2-7; 10 bases map to TRBD1. V dropped 8 bases and J dropped 4; count of bases not matched to a gene: 8. From germline, CDR1 is MDHEN and CDR2 SYDVKM. CDR3 length: 14 residues.

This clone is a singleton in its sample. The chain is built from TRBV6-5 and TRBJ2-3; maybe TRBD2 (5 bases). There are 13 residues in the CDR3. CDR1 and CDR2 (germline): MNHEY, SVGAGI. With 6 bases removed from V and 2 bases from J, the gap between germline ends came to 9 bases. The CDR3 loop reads CASSGVPTDTQYF. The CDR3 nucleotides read TGTGCCAGCAGCGGGGTCCCCACAGATACGCAGTATTTT.

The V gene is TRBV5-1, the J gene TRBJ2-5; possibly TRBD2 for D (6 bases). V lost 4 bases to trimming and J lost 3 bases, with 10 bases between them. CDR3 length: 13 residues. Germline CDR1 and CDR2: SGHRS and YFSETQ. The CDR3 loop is CASSAGSEETQYF. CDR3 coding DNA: TGCGCCAGCAGCGCCGGGAGTGAAGAGACCCAGTACTTC.

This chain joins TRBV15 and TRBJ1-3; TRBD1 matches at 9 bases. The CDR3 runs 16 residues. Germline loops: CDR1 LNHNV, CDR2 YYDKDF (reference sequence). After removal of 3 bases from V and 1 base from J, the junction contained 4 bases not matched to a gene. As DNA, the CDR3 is TGTGCCACCAGCAGGCCGGGACAGGGATCTGGAAACACCATATATTTT. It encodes CATSRPGQGSGNTIYF.